A single sample gave rise to the 11 T cell receptor beta chains below, sequenced in a study of blood T cell repertoires in COVID-19. Here immunoSEQ multiplex PCR was the method, and the copy in TCRdb shows in-frame clones only, minus some. Of roughly 80,000 clones listed, 83% are singletons. Sequencing was carried out using peripheral blood. The receptors come from a woman aged 55-69 years with acute or convalescent COVID-19.

V gene TRBV3-1 (or the pseudogene TRBV3-2) combines with J gene TRBJ1-2; D perhaps matches TRBD1 (6 bases). V was shortened by 1 base and J by 4 bases, with 13 bases between the two germline ends. The CDR3 is 15 residues long. Germline values: CDR1 LGHDT, CDR2 YNNKEL (reference sequence). In DNA, the CDR3 is TGTGCCAGCAGCCAAGGATCAGGGGATTCCTATGGCTACACCTTC. Translating gives CASSQGSGDSYGYTF.

The chain combines TRBV15 with TRBJ2-1; the D gene is possibly TRBD1 (6 bases). V was cut by 0 bases and J by 3 bases, with 18 bases left in between. From germline, CDR1 is LNHNV and CDR2 YYDKDF (reference sequence). This CDR3 comprises 18 residues. The CDR3 sequence is CATSRDPLMRGFYNEQFF. CDR3 nucleotides: TGTGCCACCAGCAGAGATCCCCTGATGAGGGGGTTCTACAATGAGCAGTTCTTC.

This CDR3 is CSVERTNEAFF. CDR3 bases: TGCAGCGTTGAGAGGACAAATGAAGCTTTCTTT. This chain connects TRBV29-1 to TRBJ1-1, with D perhaps matching TRBD1 (5 bases). The V and J ends lost 3 bases and 7 bases respectively, with 9 bases between them. Germline CDR1 and CDR2: SQVTM and ANQGSEA. This CDR3 is built from 11 residues. Full variable domain (rest looked up from reference TRBV29-1 and TRBJ1-1): SAVISQKPSRDICQRGTSLTIQCQVDSQVTMMFWYRQQPGQSLTLIATANQGSEATYESGFVIDKFPISRPNLTFSTLTVSNMSPEDSSIYLCSVERTNEAFFGQGTRLTVV.

The J gene is TRBJ1-2, the V gene TRBV27; 7 bases are a match to TRBD1. The CDR3 totals 13 residues. The V segment lost 7 bases and the J segment 4 bases; nucleotides outside the gene matches: 6. Germline loops: CDR1 MNHEY, CDR2 SMNVEV (reference sequence). The DNA of the CDR3 is TGTGCCAGCAAGCCAGGGGGAGGCTATGGCTACACCTTC. Translating gives CASKPGGGYGYTF.

J is TRBJ2-1 and V is TRBV19, with 12 nucleotides matching TRBD2. This CDR3 spans 15 amino acids. The J segment lost 6 bases and the V segment lost 1 base, leaving 1 base of the junction unmatched. Germline V gives CDR1 LNHDA, CDR2 SQIVND (reference sequence). The CDR3 coding sequence is TGTGCCAGTAGTATAGGGACTAGCGGGGTCAATGAGCAGTTCTTC. Translation: CASSIGTSGVNEQFF. The full variable domain, its missing parts supplied by reference TRBV19 and TRBJ2-1, is DGGITQSPKYLFRKEGQNVTLSCEQNLNHDAMYWYRQDPGQGLRLIYYSQIVNDFQKGDIAEGYSVSREKKESFPLTVTSAQKNPTAFYLCASSIGTSGVNEQFFGPGTRLTVL.

The rearrangement uses TRBV2 and TRBJ1-2; the D gene is possibly TRBD1 (6 bases). The CDR3 runs 12 residues. V was pared by 10 bases and J by 1 base, with 10 bases between. The V gene's germline CDR1 is SNHLY and CDR2 FYNNEI. CDR3 region: CAIRQDNYGYTF. The CDR3 DNA follows: TGTGCCATCCGACAGGATAACTATGGCTACACCTTC. Looking up the rest from reference TRBV2 and TRBJ1-2 gives the full variable domain: EPEVTQTPSHQVTQMGQEVILRCVPISNHLYFYWYRQILGQKVEFLVSFYNNEISEKSEIFDDQFSVERPDGSNFTLKIRSTKLEDSAMYFCAIRQDNYGYTFGSGTRLTVV.

The chain employs TRBV9 and TRBJ1-1; D might be TRBD1 (5 bases). This CDR3 contains 16 residues. Germline V gene sequence: CDR1 SGDLS, CDR2 YYNGEE. Trimming took off 0 bases at V and 0 bases at J, with 12 bases between the two ends. The CDR3 nucleotides are TGTGCCAGCAGCGTAGGGGCAGGGTCCGTGAACACTGAAGCTTTCTTT. It encodes CASSVGAGSVNTEAFF.

The rearrangement joins TRBV11-2 to TRBJ2-7, with 7 nucleotides matching TRBD1. Trimming took 1 base from V and 0 from J; bases not matched to a gene: 6. This CDR3 spans 16 amino acids. Germline V gene data show CDR1 as SGHAT and CDR2 as FQNNGV. CDR3 nucleotides: TGTGCCAGCAGCTTAGTTGGGACAGAAATCTCCTACGAGCAGTACTTC. Protein: CASSLVGTEISYEQYF.

This chain joins TRBV7-2 and TRBJ2-2; 13 bases are a match to TRBD2. The CDR3 totals 18 residues. V lost 5 bases, J lost 4 bases, and 10 bases stayed unmatched. Germline assignment: CDR1 SGHTA and CDR2 FQGNSA. In DNA, the CDR3 is TGTGCCAGCAGCCCCAGGACTAGCGGGAGTCTCGGCACCGGGGAGCTGTTTTTT. It encodes CASSPRTSGSLGTGELFF.

The CDR3 reads CASSHRQGAANEKLFF. The DNA for the CDR3 is TGTGCCAGCAGCCACCGACAGGGGGCTGCTAATGAAAAACTGTTTTTT. The chain uses TRBV3-1 (or the pseudogene TRBV3-2) and TRBJ1-4, with 10 bases aligning to TRBD1. This CDR3 region has 16 residues. CDR1 is LGHDT, CDR2 YNNKEL, per germline (reference sequence). V trimming: 3 bases; J trimming: 3 bases; junction bases outside the gene matches: 4.

CDR3 bases: TGTGCCAGCAGCTCTCGGGGGGCCCTCGGATGGTCCGGGGAGCTGTTTTTT. It is translated as CASSSRGALGWSGELFF. This chain uses TRBV11-2 with TRBJ2-2, with D perhaps TRBD2 (7 bases). This CDR3 comprises 17 residues. The germline V and J ends were trimmed by 4 bases and 6 bases, with 21 bases remaining between them. Germline values: CDR1 SGHAT, CDR2 FQNNGV. Full variable domain (rest looked up from reference TRBV11-2 and TRBJ2-2): EAGVAQSPRYKIIEKRQSVAFWCNPISGHATLYWYQQILGQGPKLLIQFQNNGVVDDSQLPKDRFSAERLKGVDSTLKIQPAKLEDSAVYLCASSSRGALGWSGELFFGEGSRLTVL.